The 25 T cell receptor beta chains given below trace back to one sample, sequenced in a study of blood T cell repertoires in COVID-19. TCRdb keeps only in-frame clones here, not all; method: immunoSEQ multiplex PCR. The sample has 280,000 or so clones; approximately 83% are singletons. The specimen sequenced was PBMCs or T cells enriched from blood (not recorded which). The receptors shown here come from a man aged 30 to 45 who had recovered from COVID-19.

The rearrangement links TRBV5-1 to TRBJ2-7; D not resolved. V gave up 0 bases and J gave up 3 bases, with 13 bases separating them. The germline V gene has CDR1 SGHRS and CDR2 YFSETQ. This CDR3 is built from 15 residues. CDR3 bases: TGCGCCAGCAGCTTGGCGAACAGACCAGACTACGAGCAGTACTTC. Translated: CASSLANRPDYEQYF.

V and J are TRBV5-1 and TRBJ2-7, with TRBD2 matching 9 bases. CDR1 is SGHRS, CDR2 YFSETQ, per germline. V was pared by 4 bases and J by 5 bases, with 7 bases of the junction left unmatched. The CDR3 length is 14 residues. CDR3 bases: TGCGCCAGCAGCCCTAGCGGGGTCGGGGACGAGCAGTACTTC. Translating it yields CASSPSGVGDEQYF.

This chain connects TRBV5-6 to TRBJ1-6; a possible D gene is TRBD1 (5 bases). Germline CDR1 SGHDT, CDR2 YYEEEE. Trimming shortened V by 7 bases and J by 12 bases, and 20 bases separated the two germline ends. The CDR3 extends over 14 amino acids. The CDR3 sequence is CASGKWEGWVPLHF. CDR3 coding DNA: TGTGCCAGCGGCAAATGGGAGGGGTGGGTACCCCTCCACTTT.

The rearrangement links TRBV27 to TRBJ1-1; D unresolved. The CDR3 is made up of 13 amino acids. Germline V gene lookup returns CDR1 MNHEY and CDR2 SMNVEV (reference sequence). The ends were cut back, 6 bases at V and 5 bases at J, with 13 bases in the middle. DNA for the CDR3: TGTGCCAGCAGCCAGAGGAGTAGTACTGAAGCTTTCTTT. Amino acids: CASSQRSSTEAFF.

This sequence joins TRBV7-2 and TRBJ2-5, with D hard to call. The germline V and J ends were trimmed by 3 bases and 2 bases, with 4 bases remaining between them. Germline V CDR1 and CDR2: SGHTA, FQGNSA. This CDR3 contains 12 residues. The CDR3 DNA reads TGTGCCAGCAGCTTCCAGCAAGAGACCCAGTACTTC. Protein sequence: CASSFQQETQYF.

V usage is TRBV9 and J usage is TRBJ1-3, with 10 bases matching TRBD1. Germline V gives CDR1 SGDLS, CDR2 YYNGEE. V dropped 4 bases and J dropped 0; count of bases not matched to a gene: 7. This CDR3 is built from 17 residues. CDR3 DNA: TGTGCCAGCAGCCCGTGGACAGGGGGGATCTCTGGAAACACCATATATTTT. This gives the protein CASSPWTGGISGNTIYF.

The chain couples TRBV6-5 to TRBJ2-7; D ambiguous. The V and J ends lost 2 bases and 3 bases respectively, with 14 bases between them. This CDR3 has 15 amino acids. CDR1 and CDR2 from the germline V gene are MNHEY and SVGAGI. The CDR3 here is CASSYRVGEIYEQYF. The DNA for the CDR3 is TGTGCCAGCAGTTACCGGGTTGGAGAAATCTACGAGCAGTACTTC.

In this sample, this clone turned up once. The chain combines TRBV4-3 with TRBJ1-1; D uncertain. V was clipped by 3 bases and J by 0 bases, with 5 bases between them. This CDR3 spans 13 amino acids. CDR1 is LGHNA and CDR2 is YSLEER in the germline V gene. CDR3 region: CASSQDLNTEAFF. CDR3 in DNA: TGCGCCAGCAGCCAGGACTTGAACACTGAAGCTTTCTTT.

The chain is built from TRBV15 and TRBJ2-3; TRBD2 agrees at 7 bases. The CDR3 sequence is 16 residues long. Germline values: CDR1 LNHNV, CDR2 YYDKDF (reference sequence). V was clipped by 1 base and J by 1 base; unmatched bases: 5. CDR3 amino acids: CATSRVASGGTDTQYF. CDR3 coding DNA: TGTGCCACCAGCAGAGTAGCTAGCGGAGGCACAGATACGCAGTATTTT.

In its sample, this clone was seen a few times. V is TRBV29-1 and J is TRBJ2-1; the D gene is possibly TRBD1 (6 bases). V was pared by 8 bases and J by 8 bases, with 16 bases between. There are 12 residues in the CDR3. CDR1 and CDR2 (germline): SQVTM, ANQGSEA. This CDR3 reads CSTKQGIDEQFF. The CDR3 nucleotides read TGCAGCACTAAGCAGGGGATAGATGAGCAGTTCTTC.

The chain uses TRBV27 and TRBJ2-3; TRBD2 matches at 9 bases. V was pared by 5 bases and J by 0 bases, with 9 bases of the junction left unmatched. This CDR3 comprises 17 residues. CDR1 MNHEY and CDR2 SMNVEV come from the germline V gene (reference sequence). As DNA, the CDR3 is TGTGCCAGCAGTCCGAAAGCAACTAGCGGGAGCACAGATACGCAGTATTTT. It codes for CASSPKATSGSTDTQYF.

The chain is built from TRBV6-1 and TRBJ1-1, with 8 bases identical to TRBD1. From germline, CDR1 is MNHNS and CDR2 SASEGT. The CDR3 is 14 amino acids. V was clipped by 7 bases and J by 5 bases; unmatched bases: 9. CDR3 DNA: TGTGCCAGCACCTTTACGACAGGGGAAACTGAAGCTTTCTTT. Amino acid sequence: CASTFTTGETEAFF.

V is TRBV5-6 and J is TRBJ1-5, with D possibly TRBD1 on 5 matching bases. The CDR3 runs 15 residues. Per germline, CDR1 SGHDT and CDR2 YYEEEE. Trimming removed 0 bases at V and 7 bases at J, with 14 bases between. The CDR3 loop reads CASSLATSGYQPQHF. CDR3 nucleotide sequence: TGTGCCAGCAGCTTGGCGACTTCAGGGTACCAGCCCCAGCATTTT.

Only a few counts were recorded for this clone. The V call is TRBV25-1, the J call TRBJ2-5, with D perhaps TRBD1 (6 bases). V gave up 3 bases and J gave up 4 bases, with 15 bases separating them. This CDR3 spans 15 amino acids. In germline, CDR1 is MGHDK, CDR2 SYGVNS. The CDR3 bases are TGTGCCAGCAGTGAGGAAACAGGGCTGGGAGAGACCCAGTACTTC. Residues: CASSEETGLGETQYF.

This clone has a single count. V and J are TRBV29-1 and TRBJ2-7; 7 bases align to TRBD2. Germline assignment: CDR1 SQVTM and CDR2 ANQGSEA. This CDR3 has 12 amino acids. Unmatched junction bases numbered 8, after V lost 7 bases and J lost 5 bases. CDR3 sequence (DNA): TGCAGCGCTGGGGGGGGAGACAACGAGCAGTACTTC. It is translated as CSAGGGDNEQYF.

V usage is TRBV5-4 and J usage is TRBJ2-6, with 7 bases aligning to TRBD2. V trimming: 6 bases; J trimming: 0 bases; junction bases outside the gene matches: 6. CDR3 length equals 16 residues. The germline CDR1 and CDR2 sequences are SGHNT and YYREEE (reference sequence). The CDR3 loop reads CASTPRGDSGANVLTF. CDR3 DNA sequence: TGTGCCAGCACCCCCCGGGGGGACTCTGGGGCCAACGTCCTGACTTTC.

This chain links TRBV6-2 or TRBV6-3 with TRBJ1-2; maybe TRBD1 (5 bases). The CDR3 consists of 14 residues. Germline V gene sequence: CDR1 MNHEY, CDR2 SVGEGT. Trimming stripped 0 bases from V and 7 bases from J, with 12 bases between. The CDR3 sequence: CASSYSRQSGGYTF. CDR3 in DNA: TGTGCCAGCAGTTACTCTAGACAGTCTGGTGGCTACACCTTC.

This clone has a handful of counts. This chain links TRBV7-8 with TRBJ2-5, with TRBD1 identical over 9 bases. Germline CDR1 SGHVS, CDR2 FQNEAQ. The CDR3 contains 15 residues. The V segment lost 6 bases and the J segment 2 bases; nucleotides outside the gene matches: 7. This CDR3 reads CASRQGTGRQETQYF. CDR3 DNA: TGTGCCAGCAGACAAGGGACAGGGCGGCAAGAGACCCAGTACTTC.

The gene calls are TRBV25-1 and TRBJ1-6; D is undetermined. Trimming shortened V by 2 bases and J by 4 bases, and 3 bases separated the two germline ends. This CDR3 is 13 amino acids long. CDR1 is MGHDK and CDR2 is SYGVNS in the germline V gene. CDR3 sequence reads: CASSEQYNSPLHF. The CDR3 DNA reads as TGTGCCAGCAGTGAACAGTATAATTCACCCCTCCACTTT.

This chain joins TRBV7-2 and TRBJ1-5; D gene ambiguous. Germline assignment: CDR1 SGHTA and CDR2 FQGNSA. Trimming cost V 1 base and J 2 bases, with 9 bases left between them. This CDR3 spans 15 amino acids. This CDR3 reads CASSLGTLGNQPQHF. The DNA of the CDR3 is TGTGCCAGCAGCTTAGGCACCTTAGGCAATCAGCCCCAGCATTTT.

V gene TRBV5-1 combines with J gene TRBJ2-3; the match to TRBD2 covers 16 bases. After removal of 3 bases from V and 3 bases from J, the junction contained 13 bases not matched to a gene. The CDR3 covers 20 residues. CDR1 and CDR2 from the germline V gene are SGHRS and YFSETQ. In nucleotides, the CDR3 is TGCGCCAGCAGCTCAAATCACGGGACTAGCGGGGGGGATCGGACAGATACGCAGTATTTT. Encoded protein: CASSSNHGTSGGDRTDTQYF.

V is TRBV5-1 and J is TRBJ1-2; 8 bases are a match to TRBD1. CDR1 and CDR2 from the germline V gene are SGHRS and YFSETQ. The CDR3 sequence is 13 residues long. The trim removed 0 bases at V and 8 bases at J, leaving 3 bases unmatched. DNA of the CDR3: TGCGCCAGCAGCTTGGAGGACAGGGCCGGCTACACCTTC. Amino acid sequence: CASSLEDRAGYTF.

This clone was observed a single time. The J gene is TRBJ1-2, the V gene TRBV6-1; weak D call: TRBD1 (6 bases). V dropped 1 base and J dropped 4 bases, with 13 bases sitting between them. The germline V gene has CDR1 MNHNS and CDR2 SASEGT. The CDR3 has 15 residues. This CDR3 reads CASSEDSRTVYGYTF. In nucleotides, the CDR3 is TGTGCCAGCAGTGAAGATAGCAGGACAGTCTATGGCTACACCTTC.

CDR3 region: CASRATGFYTF. The CDR3 nucleotides read TGTGCCAGCAGGGCTACAGGATTCTACACCTTC. J is TRBJ1-2 and V is TRBV2, with D maybe TRBD1 (5 bases). CDR1 and CDR2 from the germline V gene are SNHLY and FYNNEI. The CDR3 is 11 amino acids. The V end lost 6 bases, the J end lost 10 bases, and 12 bases lay between the germline ends.

The chain combines TRBV10-3 with TRBJ1-2; 9 nucleotides match TRBD1. This CDR3 is built from 15 residues. Germline V gene lookup returns CDR1 ENHRY and CDR2 SYGVKD. Trimming cost V 5 bases and J 4 bases; bases outside gene matches: 8. The CDR3 is CAISIQGARSYGYTF. The CDR3 DNA follows: TGTGCCATCAGTATACAGGGGGCGCGGAGCTATGGCTACACCTTC.